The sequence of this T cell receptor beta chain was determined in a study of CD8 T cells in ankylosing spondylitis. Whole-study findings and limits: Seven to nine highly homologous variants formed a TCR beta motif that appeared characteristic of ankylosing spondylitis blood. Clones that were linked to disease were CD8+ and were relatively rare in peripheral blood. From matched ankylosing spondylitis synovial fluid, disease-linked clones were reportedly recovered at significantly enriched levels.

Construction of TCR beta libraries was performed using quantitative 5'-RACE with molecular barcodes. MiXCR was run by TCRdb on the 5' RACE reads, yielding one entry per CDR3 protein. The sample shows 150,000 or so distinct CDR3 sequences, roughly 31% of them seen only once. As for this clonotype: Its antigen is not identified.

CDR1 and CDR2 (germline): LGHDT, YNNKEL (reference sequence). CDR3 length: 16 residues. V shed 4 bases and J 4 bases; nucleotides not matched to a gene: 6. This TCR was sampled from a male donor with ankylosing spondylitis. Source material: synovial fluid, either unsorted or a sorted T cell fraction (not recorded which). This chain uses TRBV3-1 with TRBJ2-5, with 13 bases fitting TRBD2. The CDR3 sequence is CASSRRTSGGGETQYF. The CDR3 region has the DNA TGTGCCAGCAGCCGAAGGACTAGCGGGGGAGGAGAGACCCAGTACTTC.